The present TCR beta chain was sequenced within a study of early T cells in non-severe SARS-CoV-2 infection. Study-wide context: The authors sequenced bulk RNA from unsorted whole blood, leaving chains unpaired. Study observations and caveats: Matching with VDJdb favored anti-spike CD8 responses (missing private and CD4 specificities).

The CDR3 is made up of 14 amino acids. The germline gives CDR1 DFQATT, CDR2 SNEGSKA (reference sequence). V trimming: 4 bases; J trimming: 4 bases; junction bases outside the gene matches: 7. Unique molecular identifiers were affixed to single, distinct cDNA molecules. TCRdb ran MiXCR on the 5' RACE reads and lists one entry per CDR3 protein. Counted here are about 66,000 distinct CDR3 sequences, roughly 18% occurring once; the ten biggest clones make up more than 7.5%. A few counts support this clonotype. Its cognate antigen is unknown. This clonotype was sampled from an adult who was a healthcare worker with PCR-confirmed SARS-CoV-2 infection or an uninfected control (not recorded which). The sample here was whole blood, taken at baseline. This chain joins TRBV20-1 and TRBJ2-7; TRBD1 matches at 10 bases. The CDR3 spells CSAMRQGAAYEQYF. For the CDR3, the DNA is TGCAGTGCTATGCGACAGGGGGCGGCGTACGAGCAGTACTTC.